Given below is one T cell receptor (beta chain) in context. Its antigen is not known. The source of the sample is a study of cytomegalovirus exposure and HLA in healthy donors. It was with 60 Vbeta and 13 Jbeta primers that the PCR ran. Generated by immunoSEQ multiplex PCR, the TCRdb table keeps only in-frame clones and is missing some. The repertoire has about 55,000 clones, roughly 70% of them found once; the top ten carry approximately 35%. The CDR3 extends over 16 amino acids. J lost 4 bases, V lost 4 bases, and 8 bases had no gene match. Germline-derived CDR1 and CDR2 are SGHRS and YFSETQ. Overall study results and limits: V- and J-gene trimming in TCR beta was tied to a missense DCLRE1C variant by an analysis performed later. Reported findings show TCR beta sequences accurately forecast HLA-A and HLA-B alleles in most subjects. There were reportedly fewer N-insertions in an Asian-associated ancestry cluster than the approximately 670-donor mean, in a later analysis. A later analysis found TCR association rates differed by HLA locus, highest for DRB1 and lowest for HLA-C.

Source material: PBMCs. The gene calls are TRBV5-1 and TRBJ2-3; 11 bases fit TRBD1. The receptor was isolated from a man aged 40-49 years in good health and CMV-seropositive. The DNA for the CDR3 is TGCGCCAGCAGCCCAACGGGACAGGGGGGCGCAGATACGCAGTATTTT. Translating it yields CASSPTGQGGADTQYF.